This T cell receptor (beta chain) was recovered during a study of beta chain features in type 1 diabetes. The study's findings and limits: Whether HLA type affects TCRB rearrangement stayed undetermined in the present work. Among patients with Type 1 diabetes, TCRB CDR3s were moderately but significantly shorter in every one of the four CD4+ subsets.

The investigators reverse transcribed all of the isolated RNA, so they sequenced expressed TCRB transcripts. Clones were sequenced by immunoSEQ multiplex PCR, and TCRdb holds only the in-frame ones, with some missing. The sample lists about 370,000 clones; 9.6% were seen once. In regard to this clone: Its antigen is as yet unknown.

Heparinised blood was drawn once per donor, averaging approximately 100 mL. Each of the sorted populations had a purity greater than 95%. The sample consisted of central memory CD4+ T cells from blood. This clonotype was sampled from a young man with type 1 diabetes.

The CDR3 loop is CASPPGGQGELAGNDEQFF. The CDR3 coding sequence is TGTGCCAGCCCCCCAGGGGGACAGGGGGAACTAGCGGGAAACGATGAGCAGTTCTTC. The chain joins TRBV28 to TRBJ2-1; tentatively, D is TRBD1 (11 bases). The germline V and J ends were trimmed by 8 bases and 8 bases, with 34 bases remaining between them. The germline gives CDR1 MDHEN, CDR2 SYDVKM. This CDR3 has 19 residues.